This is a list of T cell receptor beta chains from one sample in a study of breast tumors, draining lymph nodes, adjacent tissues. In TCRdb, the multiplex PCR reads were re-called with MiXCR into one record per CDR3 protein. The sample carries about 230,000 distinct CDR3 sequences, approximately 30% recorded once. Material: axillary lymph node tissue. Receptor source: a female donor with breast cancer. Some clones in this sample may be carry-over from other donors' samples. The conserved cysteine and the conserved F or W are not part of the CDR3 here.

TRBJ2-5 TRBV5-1 ASSLGWGTHY
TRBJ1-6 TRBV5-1 ASSPLGGANSPLH
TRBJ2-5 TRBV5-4 ASSHGTNWETQY
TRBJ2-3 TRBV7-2 ATSLAGNTDTQY
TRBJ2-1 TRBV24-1 ATSDIDDNEQC
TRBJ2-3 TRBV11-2 ASSPDRDTQY
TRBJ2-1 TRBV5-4 ASSFRQGGRNEQF
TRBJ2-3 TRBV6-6 ASREGQYRTAGTDTQY
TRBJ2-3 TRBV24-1 ATSQAGSDTQY
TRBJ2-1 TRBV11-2 ASSPGPGNEQF
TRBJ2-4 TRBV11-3 ASSGGLVPAKNIQY
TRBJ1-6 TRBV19 ASTDGQSNSPLH
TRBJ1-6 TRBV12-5 ASGYGNSPLH
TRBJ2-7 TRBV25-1 ASSGRGRDSSYEQY
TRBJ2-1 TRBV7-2 ASSLGGRANNEQF
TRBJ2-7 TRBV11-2 ASSLQGMDSYEQY
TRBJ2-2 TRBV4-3 ASSQGSGGKTEANTGELF
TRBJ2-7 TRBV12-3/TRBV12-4 ASSSAGGPTYEQY
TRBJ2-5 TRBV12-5 ASGVRETQY
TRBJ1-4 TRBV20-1 SATPRTGLNEKLF
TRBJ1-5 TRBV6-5 ASRHREPNQPQH
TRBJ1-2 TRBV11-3 ASSLRGQGSSYT
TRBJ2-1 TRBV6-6 ASTLSGNEQF
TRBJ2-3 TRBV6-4 ASMRVTSGSTDTQY
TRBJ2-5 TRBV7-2 ASSDPDREETQY
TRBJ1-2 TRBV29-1 SVTTGSGLDYGYT
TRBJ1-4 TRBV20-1 SARRGSRNEKLF